One and the same sample provided the 7 T cell receptor beta chains below, sequenced in a study of T-cell memory formation after mild COVID-19. MiXCR, run by TCRdb on the 5' RACE reads, gives a single entry per CDR3 protein. This table has 400,000 to 500,000 distinct CDR3 sequences, 15% to 25% appearing once. The sample was PBMCs or a T cell subset sorted from them (not recorded which). Receptor source: an adult woman who had mild COVID-19 (a few samples of this study predate the infection). Cell type and time point are not known.

This clonotype was seen a handful of times. CDR3 sequence: CASSQEGTVNYGYTF. DNA for the CDR3: TGCGCCAGCAGCCAAGAGGGGACAGTGAATTATGGCTACACCTTC. The chain recombines TRBV4-1 with TRBJ1-2, with 7 nucleotides matching TRBD1. CDR3 length: 15 amino acids. CDR1 is MGHRA, CDR2 YSYEKL, per germline. After removal of 0 bases from V and 5 bases from J, the junction contained 6 bases not matched to a gene.

The CDR3 sequence is CASSPQDSKPYGYTF. For the CDR3, the DNA is TGTGCCAGCAGCCCCCAGGACAGTAAGCCTTATGGCTACACCTTC. V usage is TRBV7-9 and J usage is TRBJ1-2; the D gene is possibly TRBD1 (6 bases). V lost 5 bases and J 5 bases, leaving 18 bases between the germline ends. This CDR3 region has 15 residues. The V gene's germline CDR1 is SEHNR and CDR2 FQNEAQ (reference sequence).

This sequence joins TRBV5-1 and TRBJ2-7; 11 nucleotides line up with TRBD2. Looked up from germline, CDR1 is SGHRS and CDR2 is YFSETQ. The V and J ends lost 3 bases and 0 bases, in that order; junction bases with no gene match: 11. The CDR3 consists of 18 residues. This CDR3 reads CASSSPGGTSGSSYEQYF. CDR3 nucleotide sequence: TGCGCCAGCAGCTCCCCGGGGGGGACTAGCGGTTCCTCCTACGAGCAGTACTTC.

The table lists this clonotype with a few counts. The rearrangement links TRBV7-9 to TRBJ2-5, with D maybe TRBD2 (6 bases). The CDR3 sequence is 14 residues long. V was pared by 3 bases and J by 4 bases, with 12 bases between. CDR1 is SEHNR and CDR2 is FQNEAQ in the germline V gene (reference sequence). The DNA of the CDR3 is TGTGCCAGCAGCTTCACCCAGGGAGGAGAGACCCAGTACTTC. It yields the protein CASSFTQGGETQYF.

The J gene is TRBJ1-5, the V gene TRBV6-1; TRBD1 matches 10 bases. This CDR3 has 16 residues. Germline CDR1 and CDR2: MNHNS and SASEGT. V lost 4 bases and J lost 7; bases outside the gene matches: 10. The CDR3 sequence is CASSGPGTGAGQPQHF. Here the CDR3 DNA reads TGTGCCAGCAGTGGACCTGGGACAGGGGCGGGACAGCCCCAGCATTTT.

In this sample, this clonotype turned up a few times. The genes are TRBV6-5 and TRBJ2-1; 7 bases map to TRBD2. Trimming cost V 2 bases and J 3 bases; bases outside gene matches: 7. The CDR3 loop spans 16 amino acids. Looked up from germline, CDR1 is MNHEY and CDR2 is SVGAGI. CDR3 residues: CASSYPKASGYNEQFF. DNA for the CDR3: TGTGCCAGCAGTTACCCGAAGGCTAGCGGCTACAATGAGCAGTTCTTC.

This clonotype was detected only a few times. The rearrangement joins TRBV30 to TRBJ2-5; 7 nucleotides match TRBD2. The germline V gene encodes CDR1 GTSNPN and CDR2 SVGIG (reference sequence). Germline trimming cut 2 bases from V and 4 bases from J; bases unmatched to any gene: 4. This CDR3 contains 13 residues. CDR3 region: CAWSQIAGETQYF. The CDR3 DNA sequence: TGTGCCTGGAGTCAGATAGCGGGAGAGACCCAGTACTTC.